Many counts were recorded for the clone carrying this T cell receptor beta chain. Antigen specificity is unknown. This specimen comes from a study of T cells in Graves' hyperthyroidism and ophthalmopathy. Study-wide results and caveats: Using 13 V-J features, a model discriminated ophthalmopathy from stable hyperthyroidism.

What was amplified from RNA transcripts were TCR beta CDR3 regions. HTBI primers were the set used in a first-round RT-PCR of the TCR CDR3. TCRdb reprocessed the multiplex PCR reads via MiXCR and lists one record per CDR3 protein. The top ten hold roughly 12% of the sample, which has fewer than 550,000 distinct CDR3 sequences, approximately 25% seen once. V gave up 4 bases and J gave up 0 bases, with 10 bases separating them. Per the germline V gene, CDR1 is SGHRS and CDR2 is YFSETQ. This CDR3 is 14 amino acids long. The sequence was collected from a woman aged 30 to 39 with Graves' ophthalmopathy. The rearrangement uses TRBV5-1 and TRBJ1-2; D gene uncertain. The sequencing sample was made of blood. CDR3 sequence: CASSLSEPNYGYTF. The CDR3 DNA reads TGCGCCAGCAGCCTCTCTGAGCCTAACTATGGCTACACCTTC.